These 2 T cell receptor beta chains were all obtained from the same sample, sequenced in a study of somatic mutations in cytotoxic T cells in rheumatoid arthritis. Using immunoSEQ multiplex PCR, the repertoire was profiled, and TCRdb retains in-frame clones only, with some absent. The sample gives about 14,000 clones, under 85% of which show up once; about a sixth is in the top ten. Sequenced sample: CD8+ T cells sorted from blood. The receptor set was obtained from an adult with rheumatoid arthritis.

J is TRBJ1-2 and V is TRBV10-1; D gene ambiguous. CDR1 and CDR2 from the germline V gene are WNHNN and SYGVQD (reference sequence). There are 12 residues in the CDR3. Trimming pared 7 bases from V and 3 bases from J, leaving 9 bases between. CDR3 bases: TGCGCCAGCACGAGGGTTGACTATGGCTACACCTTC. Translated, it gives CASTRVDYGYTF.

This chain connects TRBV5-5 to TRBJ2-7, with TRBD1 matching over 7 bases. V lost 2 bases to trimming and J lost 1 base; unmatched junction nucleotides: 3. The germline V gene encodes CDR1 SGHKS and CDR2 YYEKEE (reference sequence). The CDR3 is 14 residues long. The CDR3 is CASSFRQGSYEQYF. CDR3 nucleotide sequence: TGTGCCAGCAGCTTCAGACAGGGATCCTACGAGCAGTACTTC. Together with reference TRBV5-5 and TRBJ2-7, the CDR3 gives the full variable domain: DAGVTQSPTHLIKTRGQQVTLRCSPISGHKSVSWYQQVLGQGPQFIFQYYEKEERGRGNFPDRFSARQFPNYSSELNVNALLLGDSALYLCASSFRQGSYEQYFGPGTRLTVT.